The 9 T cell receptor beta chains below were found in one sample sequenced in a study of cytomegalovirus exposure and HLA in healthy donors. The PCR made use of 60 Vbeta and 13 Jbeta primers. Here immunoSEQ multiplex PCR was the method, and the copy in TCRdb shows in-frame clones only, minus some. The data show under 200,000 clones, approximately 12% seen once. Sequenced: PBMCs. The receptors derive from a middle-aged man in good health and CMV-seropositive.

J is TRBJ1-5 and V is TRBV10-2, with 8 bases fitting TRBD1. The J segment lost 1 base and the V segment lost 5 bases, leaving 4 bases of the junction unmatched. In germline, CDR1 is WSHSY, CDR2 SAAADI. This CDR3 has 15 residues. Written as DNA, the CDR3 is TGCGCCAGCAGTCGGACAGGGAGGAGCAATCAGCCCCAGCATTTT. Protein sequence: CASSRTGRSNQPQHF.

This clone was seen more than once but under ten times. The chain has TRBV5-6 and TRBJ2-2, with 7 bases fitting TRBD1. This CDR3 has 15 amino acids. Trimming took 4 bases from V and 3 from J; bases not matched to a gene: 6. CDR1 and CDR2 (germline): SGHDT, YYEEEE. The CDR3 DNA is TGTGCCAGCAGCATCCGGGACAGAGACACCGGGGAGCTGTTTTTT. It is translated as CASSIRDRDTGELFF.

This chain joins TRBV10-3 and TRBJ1-6; TRBD1 matches 7 bases. The germline V gene has CDR1 ENHRY and CDR2 SYGVKD. The CDR3 sequence is 14 residues long. With V trimmed by 3 bases and J by 10 bases, 6 bases remained unmatched. CDR3 DNA: TGTGCCATCAGTGACGGGACAGAGACCTCACCCCTCCACTTT. This codes for CAISDGTETSPLHF.

The rearrangement uses TRBV27 and TRBJ1-1; maybe TRBD1 (6 bases). Germline CDR1 and CDR2: MNHEY and SMNVEV (reference sequence). CDR3 length equals 15 residues. V was pared by 0 bases and J by 3 bases, with 11 bases between. In DNA form, the CDR3 reads TGTGCCAGCAGTTTATCGGGGGGGGGCTACACTGAAGCTTTCTTT. Translation: CASSLSGGGYTEAFF.

This clone was picked up a small number of times. The CDR3 sequence: CSVEEAGWNEQYF. CDR3 DNA sequence: TGCAGCGTTGAAGAGGCGGGCTGGAACGAGCAGTACTTC. This chain connects TRBV29-1 to TRBJ2-7, with D maybe TRBD2 (5 bases). Trimming left V 0 bases short and J 5 bases short, with 11 bases between. Per germline, CDR1 SQVTM and CDR2 ANQGSEA. The CDR3 consists of 13 residues.

This clone has more than one count but fewer than ten. The J gene is TRBJ2-3, the V gene TRBV5-1; maybe TRBD1 (7 bases). There are 15 residues in the CDR3. Germline V gene data show CDR1 as SGHRS and CDR2 as YFSETQ. V shed 0 bases and J shed 3 bases, with 11 bases lying between them. CDR3 nucleotides: TGCGCCAGCAGCTTGGAGACAGGGAGGACAGATACGCAGTATTTT. Encoded protein: CASSLETGRTDTQYF.

This clone has only a few counts. The chain combines TRBV2 with TRBJ1-1, with D perhaps matching TRBD1 (6 bases). This CDR3 has 15 residues. Trimming shortened V by 7 bases and J by 4 bases, and 19 bases separated the two germline ends. CDR1 and CDR2 (germline): SNHLY, FYNNEI. CDR3 coding DNA: TGTGCCAGCACGAGGGATCGGGGGGCGGGCACTGAAGCTTTCTTT. Its translation: CASTRDRGAGTEAFF.

Only a few counts were recorded for this clone. The genes are TRBV30 and TRBJ2-5, with a weak D call TRBD1 (5 bases). The germline V and J ends were trimmed by 2 bases and 2 bases, with 15 bases remaining between them. Germline CDR1 is GTSNPN and CDR2 is SVGIG (reference sequence). The CDR3 loop spans 15 amino acids. As DNA, the CDR3 is TGTGCCTGGAGTCTTGGGGCAGTAAAGCAAGAGACCCAGTACTTC. Its translation: CAWSLGAVKQETQYF.

The chain combines TRBV5-6 with TRBJ2-2; D is undetermined. V lost 9 bases and J 8 bases, leaving 20 bases between the germline ends. Germline-derived CDR1 and CDR2 are SGHDT and YYEEEE. This CDR3 contains 14 residues. The CDR3 spells CATSLRSQMGELFF. CDR3 coding DNA: TGTGCCACGAGTCTAAGGAGTCAAATGGGGGAGCTGTTTTTT.